These 23 T cell receptor beta chains were sequenced from one sample in a study of blood T cell repertoires in COVID-19. Only in-frame clones appear in the TCRdb table, and some are missing; sequencing was by immunoSEQ multiplex PCR. The repertoire has under 200,000 clones, around 84% of them found once; the top ten carry roughly 15%. The source material was peripheral blood. The receptors stem from a woman in her seventies with COVID-19, enrolled during active disease.

A remark on this clone: A clone one base away is much larger, so this may be a read error. This chain connects TRBV27 to TRBJ2-7; maybe TRBD1 (6 bases). CDR3 length: 12 residues. Trimming shortened V by 5 bases and J by 3 bases, and 8 bases separated the two germline ends. In germline, CDR1 is MNHEY, CDR2 SMNVEV (reference sequence). In DNA, the CDR3 is TGTGCCAGCAGTGAACAGGGCTACGAGCAGTACTTC. It specifies CASSEQGYEQYF.

The V gene is TRBV2, the J gene TRBJ1-2, with D possibly matching TRBD1 (6 bases). Between the trimmed V and J ends, which lost 3 bases and 0 bases, there was a span of 8 bases. Germline V lookup: CDR1 SNHLY, CDR2 FYNNEI. The CDR3 extends over 14 amino acids. In DNA, the CDR3 is TGTGCCAGCAGTGAGGACAGCTCTAACTATGGCTACACCTTC. It codes for CASSEDSSNYGYTF.

The chain carries TRBV5-8 and TRBJ2-1, with D perhaps TRBD1 (7 bases). Deletions cut 0 bases from V and 4 bases from J, with 14 bases between. Germline CDR1 reads SGHTS; CDR2 reads YDEGEE. The CDR3 runs 16 residues. The CDR3 protein is CASSLAVEGAYNEQFF. The CDR3 nucleotides are TGTGCCAGCAGCTTGGCGGTGGAGGGGGCTTACAATGAGCAGTTCTTC. Together with reference TRBV5-8 and TRBJ2-1, the CDR3 gives the full variable domain: EAGVTQSPTHLIKTRGQQATLRCSPISGHTSVYWYQQALGLGLQFLLWYDEGEERNRGNFPPRFSGRQFPNYSSELNVNALELEDSALYLCASSLAVEGAYNEQFFGPGTRLTVL.

The chain is built from TRBV18 and TRBJ1-5; TRBD1 is a possible D gene (5 bases). This CDR3 region has 14 residues. V lost 5 bases and J 1 base, leaving 9 bases between the germline ends. Germline-derived CDR1 and CDR2 are KGHSH and LQKENI. The CDR3 DNA follows: TGTGCCAGCTCATTCGACAGAAGCAATCAGCCCCAGCATTTT. As protein: CASSFDRSNQPQHF.

This clone was seen a handful of times. V is TRBV27 and J is TRBJ2-1; 7 bases agree with TRBD2. This CDR3 contains 16 residues. With 7 bases clipped from V and 7 bases from J, the junction kept 16 bases outside the gene matches. The germline CDR1 and CDR2 sequences are MNHEY and SMNVEV (reference sequence). The CDR3 is CASIPTRASGRNEQFF. The CDR3 DNA reads as TGTGCCAGCATCCCCACTCGGGCTAGCGGAAGAAATGAGCAGTTCTTC.

The chain employs TRBV3-1 (or the pseudogene TRBV3-2) and TRBJ2-2; 8 bases fit TRBD2. This CDR3 comprises 16 residues. Germline CDR1 is LGHDT and CDR2 is YNNKEL (reference sequence). V was clipped by 3 bases and J by 5 bases; unmatched bases: 8. In DNA, the CDR3 is TGTGCCAGCAGCCAGCCGAGCGGGAGTGTGACCGGGGAGCTGTTTTTT. It translates to CASSQPSGSVTGELFF.

The chain combines TRBV6-5 with TRBJ1-2; the match to TRBD1 covers 7 bases. CDR3 size: 12 residues. Germline-derived CDR1 and CDR2 are MNHEY and SVGAGI. Trimming removed 5 bases from V and 7 bases from J; junction bases left unmatched: 4. The CDR3 sequence: CASSPQGTGYTF. In DNA form, the CDR3 reads TGTGCCAGCAGTCCACAGGGGACTGGCTACACCTTC.

The chain links TRBV2 to TRBJ1-2; possible D gene TRBD1, 5 bases. The CDR3 consists of 14 residues. Germline assignment: CDR1 SNHLY and CDR2 FYNNEI. The V end lost 3 bases, the J end lost 4 bases, and 12 bases lay between the germline ends. The CDR3 here is CASSDTGVVYGYTF. The CDR3 DNA reads TGTGCCAGCAGTGACACGGGGGTTGTCTATGGCTACACCTTC.

The CDR3 loop is CASSQGDRVSNEKLFF. CDR3 sequence (DNA): TGCGCCAGCAGCCAAGGGGACAGGGTGTCTAATGAAAAACTGTTTTTT. The V call is TRBV4-1, the J call TRBJ1-4; 9 bases fit TRBD1. J lost 3 bases, V lost 1 base, and 3 bases had no gene match. The CDR3 length is 16 residues. From germline, CDR1 is MGHRA and CDR2 YSYEKL.

V gene TRBV11-3 combines with J gene TRBJ2-2; 9 bases align to TRBD1. The germline V gene encodes CDR1 SGHNT and CDR2 YENEEA. CDR3 size: 15 residues. Trimming cost V 4 bases and J 9 bases; bases outside gene matches: 9. In DNA, the CDR3 is TGTGCCAGCAGCTCCCGGACAGGGGATATCAGGGAGCTGTTTTTT. It is translated as CASSSRTGDIRELFF.

This clone was observed a handful of times. The chain uses TRBV7-9 and TRBJ2-7; TRBD1 matches 11 bases. J was trimmed by 5 bases and V by 4 bases; bases with no gene match: 4. The CDR3 has 14 amino acids. CDR1 is SEHNR and CDR2 is FQNEAQ in the germline V gene (reference sequence). The CDR3 here is CASSCGQGAHEQYV. For the CDR3, the DNA is TGTGCCAGCAGCTGTGGACAGGGGGCGCACGAGCAGTACGTC.

In this sample, this clone turned up once. The chain carries TRBV7-3 and TRBJ2-3, with D tentatively TRBD2 (5 bases). Germline CDR1 reads SGHTA; CDR2 reads FQGTGA. The V end lost 5 bases, the J end lost 2 bases, and 11 bases lay between the germline ends. This CDR3 spans 14 amino acids. CDR3: CASSLDGNTDTQYF. The CDR3 nucleotides are TGTGCCAGCAGCCTGGACGGGAACACAGATACGCAGTATTTT. Full variable domain (missing parts from reference TRBV7-3 and TRBJ2-3): GAGVSQTPSNKVTEKGKYVELRCDPISGHTALYWYRQSLGQGPEFLIYFQGTGAADDSGLPNDRFFAVRPEGSVSTLKIQRTERGDSAVYLCASSLDGNTDTQYFGPGTRLTVL.

The chain has TRBV6-5 and TRBJ2-7; TRBD1 aligns across 9 bases. The CDR3 has 14 amino acids. The trim removed 6 bases at V and 2 bases at J, leaving 5 bases unmatched. Germline-derived CDR1 and CDR2 are MNHEY and SVGAGI. The CDR3 DNA is TGTGCCAGCAGGCCAGGACAGGGGACCTACGAGCAGTACTTC. Residues: CASRPGQGTYEQYF.

This chain uses TRBV28 with TRBJ1-5, with a possible D match to TRBD1 (5 bases). This CDR3 region has 13 residues. V dropped 7 bases and J dropped 7 bases, with 14 bases sitting between them. In germline, CDR1 is MDHEN, CDR2 SYDVKM. In DNA, the CDR3 is TGTGCCAGCACATGGCGGGGGGGGCAGCCCCAGCATTTT. Translated: CASTWRGGQPQHF.

This chain joins TRBV7-9 and TRBJ2-7, with 11 bases lining up with TRBD1. The trim removed 5 bases at V and 5 bases at J, leaving 5 bases unmatched. Germline CDR1 and CDR2: SEHNR and FQNEAQ (reference sequence). The CDR3 is 14 amino acids. CDR3 residues: CASSPRDRGDEQYF. The DNA for the CDR3 is TGTGCCAGCAGCCCCAGGGACAGGGGGGACGAGCAGTACTTC.

This chain links TRBV27 with TRBJ2-3; 12 nucleotides match TRBD2. The CDR3 extends over 17 amino acids. Looked up from germline, CDR1 is MNHEY and CDR2 is SMNVEV (reference sequence). V lost 4 bases, J lost 6 bases, and 11 bases stayed unmatched. DNA for the CDR3: TGTGCCAGCAGTTCACGGACTAGCGGGAACCCCGGGGATACGCAGTATTTT. This encodes CASSSRTSGNPGDTQYF.

The chain combines TRBV11-2 with TRBJ2-1, with 7 positions matching TRBD2. The trim removed 1 base at V and 6 bases at J, leaving 9 bases unmatched. In germline, CDR1 is SGHAT, CDR2 FQNNGV. The CDR3 is made up of 16 amino acids. The CDR3 DNA sequence: TGTGCCAGCAGCTTAGGTTTTGGCGGGAGTCTCAATGAGCAGTTCTTC. Translating it yields CASSLGFGGSLNEQFF.

In its sample, this clone was seen once. The sample contains more than one DNA sequence encoding this CDR3. The CDR3 nucleotides are TGCGCCAGCAGCTTGTCGGGGAGCTCCTACAATGAGCAGTTCTTC. Encoded protein: CASSLSGSSYNEQFF. The V and J genes are TRBV5-1 and TRBJ2-1; possibly TRBD2 for D (5 bases). V shed 1 base and J shed 0 bases, with 8 bases lying between them. The CDR3 covers 15 residues. The germline V gene has CDR1 SGHRS and CDR2 YFSETQ. Drawing the rest from reference TRBV5-1 and TRBJ2-1, the complete variable domain is KAGVTQTPRYLIKTRGQQVTLSCSPISGHRSVSWYQQTPGQGLQFLFEYFSETQRNKGNFPGRFSGRQFSNSRSEMNVSTLELGDSALYLCASSLSGSSYNEQFFGPGTRLTVL.

The sample holds a few counts of this clone. The chain employs TRBV19 and TRBJ1-2; D is possibly TRBD1 (6 bases). The V gene lost 4 bases and the J gene lost 8 bases, with 17 bases spanning the gap. Germline V CDR1 and CDR2: LNHDA, SQIVND (reference sequence). The CDR3 totals 14 residues. This CDR3 is CASSTDRPHLGYTF. The DNA for the CDR3 is TGTGCCAGTAGTACCGACAGGCCCCATCTAGGCTACACCTTC.

In this sample, this clone turned up a few times. The chain couples TRBV11-2 to TRBJ1-1, with D maybe TRBD1 (5 bases). The CDR3 is 15 amino acids. Germline-derived CDR1 and CDR2 are SGHAT and FQNNGV. The V gene lost 1 base and the J gene lost 4 bases, with 13 bases spanning the gap. This chain's CDR3 is CASSLAAGLVTEAFF. The CDR3 region has the DNA TGTGCCAGCAGCTTAGCTGCAGGGCTGGTCACTGAAGCTTTCTTT. Together with reference TRBV11-2 and TRBJ1-1, the CDR3 gives the full variable domain: EAGVAQSPRYKIIEKRQSVAFWCNPISGHATLYWYQQILGQGPKLLIQFQNNGVVDDSQLPKDRFSAERLKGVDSTLKIQPAKLEDSAVYLCASSLAAGLVTEAFFGQGTRLTVV.

The rearrangement links TRBV19 to TRBJ2-3; D is unclear. Trimming left V 3 bases short and J 5 bases short, with 9 bases between. The length of the CDR3 is 13 residues. The V gene's germline CDR1 is LNHDA and CDR2 SQIVND (reference sequence). CDR3 DNA sequence: TGTGCCAGTAGTATCCTTCGAGGAGATACGCAGTATTTT. Protein: CASSILRGDTQYF.

This clone showed up just once. This sequence joins TRBV14 and TRBJ1-3, with D unclear. The CDR3 runs 16 residues. V lost 0 bases and J 3 bases, leaving 12 bases between the germline ends. Germline V CDR1 and CDR2: SGHDN, FVKESK. CDR3 sequence (DNA): TGTGCCAGCAGCCAAGATCCGGTCCGGGTTGGAAACACCATATATTTT. It codes for CASSQDPVRVGNTIYF.

This clone was counted between two and nine times. V and J are TRBV6-5 and TRBJ1-1; D gene unclear. The V gene's germline CDR1 is MNHEY and CDR2 SVGAGI. This CDR3 region has 13 residues. Trimming shortened V by 5 bases and J by 1 base, and 8 bases separated the two germline ends. CDR3 sequence: CASSLTGNTEAFF. The CDR3 coding sequence is TGTGCCAGCAGTCTTACCGGGAACACTGAAGCTTTCTTT.